This T cell receptor beta chain is from a study of cytomegalovirus exposure and HLA in healthy donors. Whole-study context: In an earlier analysis, approximately 120 million unique TCR beta sequences were found from approximately 190 million T cells. Study-wide points: An analysis done earlier found most TCR beta V segments productive about 90% or about 30% of the time. Sequencing artifact likely explains a cluster of highly shared sequence variants.

60 Vbeta and 13 Jbeta primers were used in PCR. The method was immunoSEQ multiplex PCR; TCRdb's version includes in-frame clones alone and lacks a portion of them. Of nearly 110,000 clones listed, 71% are singletons. CDR3 length: 16 amino acids. Germline CDR1 SGHRS, CDR2 YFSETQ. The junction had 7 bases not matched to a gene; V was cut back by 0 bases and J by 5 bases. Worth noting for this clone: What it binds is not known.

This clonotype originated in a female donor in good health and CMV-seronegative. The chain joins TRBV5-1 to TRBJ2-2; 7 bases fit TRBD2. The sample comprised PBMCs. The CDR3 is CASSLAAGVVTGELFF. CDR3 DNA: TGCGCCAGCAGCTTGGCGGCGGGAGTAGTAACCGGGGAGCTGTTTTTT. Filled out from reference TRBV5-1 and TRBJ2-2, the complete variable domain reads KAGVTQTPRYLIKTRGQQVTLSCSPISGHRSVSWYQQTPGQGLQFLFEYFSETQRNKGNFPGRFSGRQFSNSRSEMNVSTLELGDSALYLCASSLAAGVVTGELFFGEGSRLTVL.